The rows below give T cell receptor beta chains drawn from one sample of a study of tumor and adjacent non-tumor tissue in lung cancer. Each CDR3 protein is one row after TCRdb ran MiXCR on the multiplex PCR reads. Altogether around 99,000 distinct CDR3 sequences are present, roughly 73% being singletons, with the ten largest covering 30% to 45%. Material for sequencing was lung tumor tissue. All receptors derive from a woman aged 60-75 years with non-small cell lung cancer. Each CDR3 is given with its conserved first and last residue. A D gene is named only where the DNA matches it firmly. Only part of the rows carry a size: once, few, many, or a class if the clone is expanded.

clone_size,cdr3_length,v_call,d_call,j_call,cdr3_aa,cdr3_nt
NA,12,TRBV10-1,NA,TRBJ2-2,CASARIAGGLFF,TGCGCCAGCGCTAGAATTGCCGGTGGGCTGTTTTTT
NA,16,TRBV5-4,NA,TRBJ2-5,CASSRRWGYDGETQYF,TGTGCCAGCAGCCGAAGATGGGGGTATGATGGCGAGACCCAATACTTC
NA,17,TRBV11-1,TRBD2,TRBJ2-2,CASSPRLAGESTGKLSF,TGTGCCAGCAGCCCGCGACTAGCGGGAGAATCCACCGGGAAGTTGTCTTTT
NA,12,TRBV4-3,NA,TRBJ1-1,CASQDSAGEAFF,TGCGCCAGCCAAGATTCTGCAGGGGAAGCTTTCTTT
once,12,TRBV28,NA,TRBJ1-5,CASSSVSQPQDF,TGTGCCAGCAGTTCAGTTTCTCAGCCCCAGGATTTT
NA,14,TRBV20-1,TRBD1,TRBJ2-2,CSSRGTGDTGELFF,TGCAGTTCTAGAGGGACAGGCGACACCGGGGAGCTGTTTTTT
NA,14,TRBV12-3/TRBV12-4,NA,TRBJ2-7,CASSRRGTPNEQYF,TGTGCCAGCAGTCGGCGTGGGACTCCCAACGAGCAATACTTC
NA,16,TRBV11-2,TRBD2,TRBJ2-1,CASSLNRASGVVEQFF,TGTGCCAGCAGCTTAAATCGAGCTAGCGGGGTAGTTGAGCAGTTCTTC
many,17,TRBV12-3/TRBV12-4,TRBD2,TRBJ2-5,CASSGGVSGKIQETQYF,TGTGCCAGCAGTGGGGGGGTAAGCGGGAAAATTCAAGAGACCCAGTACTTC
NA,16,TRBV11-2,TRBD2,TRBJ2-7,CASRLGYAGDSYEQYF,TGTGCCAGCAGGTTAGGATACGCGGGGGACTCCTACGAGCAGTACTTC
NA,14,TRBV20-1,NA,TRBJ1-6,CSATIQGRGSPLHF,TGCAGTGCTACTATACAGGGCCGGGGGTCGCCCCTCCACTTT
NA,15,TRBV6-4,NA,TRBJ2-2,CASSPQPENTGELSF,TGTGCCAGCAGTCCCCAGCCAGAGAACACCGGGGAGCTGTCTTTT
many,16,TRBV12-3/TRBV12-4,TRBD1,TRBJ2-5,CASSLASGQGGETQYF,TGTGCCAGCAGTTTAGCCTCCGGACAGGGTGGTGAGACCCAGTACTTC
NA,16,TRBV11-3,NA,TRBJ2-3,CASSLSGTRGADTQYF,TGTGCCAGTAGTCTATCCGGGACAAGGGGCGCGGATACGCAGTACTTT
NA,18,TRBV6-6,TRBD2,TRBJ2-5,CVSRGGTSGGRYQETQYF,TGTGTCAGTAGGGGTGGGACTAGCGGGGGGAGGTACCAAGAGACCCAATACTTC
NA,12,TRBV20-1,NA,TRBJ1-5,CSASYGSQLQHF,TGCAGTGCTAGTTACGGGAGTCAGCTCCAGCATTTT
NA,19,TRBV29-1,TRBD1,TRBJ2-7,CSHLSSSSPGQGTFYEQYF,TGTAGCCATCTATCCTCCTCCTCCCCGGGACAGGGGACCTTCTACGAGCAGTACTTC
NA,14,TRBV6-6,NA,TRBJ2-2,CDSSEYGDTGELFF,TGTGACAGCAGTGAATACGGGGATACCGGGGAGTTGTTTTTT
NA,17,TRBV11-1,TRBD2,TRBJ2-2,CVSRPRLAGEFTGELLF,TGTGTCAGCAGGCCGCGACTAGCGGGAGAATTCACCGGGGAGCTGTTATTT
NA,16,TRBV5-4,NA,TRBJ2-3,CASSFGAMTGTDTQYF,TGTGCCAGCAGCTTTGGGGCTATGACTGGCACAGATACGCAGTATTTT
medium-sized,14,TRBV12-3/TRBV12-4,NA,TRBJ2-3,CASSFGLGRDTQYF,TGTGCCAGCAGTTTCGGGCTGGGCCGAGATACGCAGTATTTT
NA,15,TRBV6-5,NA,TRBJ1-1,CASCPKGTPGTQAFF,TGTGCCAGCTGCCCCAAGGGGACACCGGGCACTCAAGCTTTCTTT
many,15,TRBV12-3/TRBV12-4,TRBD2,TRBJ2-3,CASRTGTSVRDTQYF,TGTGCCAGCAGGACTGGGACTAGCGTTAGAGATACGCAGTATTTT
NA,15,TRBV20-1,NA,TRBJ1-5,CSAGGGTRVREPQHF,TGCAGTGCTGGTGGAGGGACAAGGGTTAGGGAGCCCCAACATTTT
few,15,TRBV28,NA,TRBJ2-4,CAISSGETAKNIQYF,TGTGCCATCAGTTCAGGGGAGACTGCCAAAAACATTCAGTACTTC
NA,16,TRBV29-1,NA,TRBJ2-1,CSVGAQGLVSYNEQFF,TGCAGCGTTGGGGCTCAGGGGTTGGTGTCCTACAATGAGCAGTTCTTC
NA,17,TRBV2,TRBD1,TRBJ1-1,CASRTGQVRNVNTEAFF,TGTGCCAGCAGGACCGGACAGGTTAGAAATGTGAACACTGAAGCTTTCTTT
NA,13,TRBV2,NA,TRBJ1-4,CASSGSINEKLFF,TGTGCCAGCAGTGGGAGCATTAATGAAAAACTGTTTTTT
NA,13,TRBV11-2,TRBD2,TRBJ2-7,CASSYGTSGEQYF,TGTGCCAGCAGCTACGGGACTAGCGGGGAGCAGTACTTC
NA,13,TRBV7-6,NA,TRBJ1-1,CASRRVGNTEAFF,TGTGCCAGCAGACGTGTAGGGAACACTGAAGCTTTCTTT
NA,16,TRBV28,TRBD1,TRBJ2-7,CASNPPGQDRGYEEYF,TGTGCCAGCAACCCTCCGGGACAGGATAGAGGCTACGAGGAGTACTTC
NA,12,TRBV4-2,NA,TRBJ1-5,CASRRGNQAQHF,TGTGCCAGCCGACGGGGCAATCAGGCCCAACATTTT
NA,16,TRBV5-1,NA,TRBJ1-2,CASSLEIAEGPQGYTF,TGCGCCAGCAGCTTAGAAATCGCCGAGGGGCCCCAAGGCTACACCTTC
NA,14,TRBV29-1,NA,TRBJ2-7,CSAYTGPATGQQYF,TGCAGCGCTTACACAGGGCCGGCAACTGGCCAGCAGTACTTC
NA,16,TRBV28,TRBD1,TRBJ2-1,CASEEAGTGGRNEQFF,TGTGCCAGCGAGGAGGCCGGGACAGGGGGACGCAATGAGCAGTTCTTC
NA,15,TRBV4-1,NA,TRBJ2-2,CASSQESGLQSELFF,TGCGCCAGCAGCCAAGAGAGTGGGCTCCAGTCGGAGCTGTTTTTT
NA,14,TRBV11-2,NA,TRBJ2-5,CANSLNRDQETQYF,TGTGCCAACAGCTTGAACAGGGACCAAGAGACCCAATACTTC
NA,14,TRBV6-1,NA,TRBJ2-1,CANGEGVRINEQFF,TGTGCCAACGGTGAGGGGGTGCGGATAAATGAGCAGTTCTTC
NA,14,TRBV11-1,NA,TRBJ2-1,CACSSPPSYIEQFF,TGTGCCTGCAGCTCCCCCCCCAGTTACATTGAGCAGTTCTTC
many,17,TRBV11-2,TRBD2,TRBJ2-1,CASSLGVSGRGGNEQFF,TGTGCCAGCAGCTTAGGGGTTAGCGGGAGGGGGGGGAATGAGCAGTTCTTC
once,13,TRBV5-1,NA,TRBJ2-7,CASSFQDGYKQYF,TGCGCCAGCAGCTTCCAAGACGGCTACAAGCAGTATTTC
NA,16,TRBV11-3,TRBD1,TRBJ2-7,CASSLSPRQGRHEQYF,TGTGCCAGCAGTTTATCTCCGAGACAGGGGAGGCACGAGCAGTACTTC
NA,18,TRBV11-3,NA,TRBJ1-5,CASSAPDPGQKESLPQHF,TGTGCCAGCAGCGCACCCGACCCTGGACAGAAAGAGAGTCTGCCCCAGCATTTT
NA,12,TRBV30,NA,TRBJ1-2,CAGRQTNYDYTF,TGTGCCGGGAGGCAGACCAACTATGACTACACCTTC